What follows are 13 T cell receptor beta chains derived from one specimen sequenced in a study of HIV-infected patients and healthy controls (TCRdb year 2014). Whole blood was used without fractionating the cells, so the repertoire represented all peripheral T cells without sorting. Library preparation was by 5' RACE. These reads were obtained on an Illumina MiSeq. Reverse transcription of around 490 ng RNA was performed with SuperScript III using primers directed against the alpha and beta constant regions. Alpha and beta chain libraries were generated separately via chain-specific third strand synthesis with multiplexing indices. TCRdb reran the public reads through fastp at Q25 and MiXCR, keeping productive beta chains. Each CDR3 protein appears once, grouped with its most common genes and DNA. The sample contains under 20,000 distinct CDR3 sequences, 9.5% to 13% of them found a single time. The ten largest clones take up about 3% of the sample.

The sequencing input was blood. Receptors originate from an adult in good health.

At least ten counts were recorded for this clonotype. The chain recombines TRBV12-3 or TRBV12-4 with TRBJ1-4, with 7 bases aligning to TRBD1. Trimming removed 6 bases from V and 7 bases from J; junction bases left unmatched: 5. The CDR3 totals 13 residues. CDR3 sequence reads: CASRETGFEKLFF. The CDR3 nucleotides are TGTGCCAGCAGGGAGACAGGGTTTGAAAAACTGTTTTTT.

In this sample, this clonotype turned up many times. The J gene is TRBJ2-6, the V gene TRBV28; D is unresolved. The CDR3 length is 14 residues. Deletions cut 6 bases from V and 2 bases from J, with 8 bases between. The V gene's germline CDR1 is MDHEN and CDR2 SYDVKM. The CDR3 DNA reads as TGTGCCAGCAGGAAGACTGCTGGGGCCAACGTCCTGACTTTC. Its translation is CASRKTAGANVLTF.

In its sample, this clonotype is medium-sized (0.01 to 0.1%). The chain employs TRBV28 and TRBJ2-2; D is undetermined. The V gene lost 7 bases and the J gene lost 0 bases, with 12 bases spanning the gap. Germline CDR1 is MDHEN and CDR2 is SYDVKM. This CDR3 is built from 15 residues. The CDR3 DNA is TGTGCCAGCAAACGAGCGACGACGAACACCGGGGAGCTGTTTTTT. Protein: CASKRATTNTGELFF. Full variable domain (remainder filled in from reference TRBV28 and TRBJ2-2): DVKVTQSSRYLVKRTGEKVFLECVQDMDHENMFWYRQDPGLGLRLIYFSYDVKMKEKGDIPEGYSVSREKKERFSLILESASTNQTSMYLCASKRATTNTGELFFGEGSRLTVL.

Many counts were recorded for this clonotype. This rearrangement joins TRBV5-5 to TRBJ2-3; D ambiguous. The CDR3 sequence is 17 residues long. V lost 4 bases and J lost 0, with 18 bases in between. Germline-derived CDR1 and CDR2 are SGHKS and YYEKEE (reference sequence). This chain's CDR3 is CASSPSRSHLSTDTQYF. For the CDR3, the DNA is TGTGCCAGCAGCCCTTCAAGGTCCCACCTCAGCACAGATACGCAGTATTTT.

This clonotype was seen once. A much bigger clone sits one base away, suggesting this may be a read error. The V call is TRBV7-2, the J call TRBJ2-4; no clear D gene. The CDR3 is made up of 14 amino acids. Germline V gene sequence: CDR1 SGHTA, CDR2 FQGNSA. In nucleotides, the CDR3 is TGTGACAGCAGCTCGAACGTCCGCCAAAACATTCAGTACTTC. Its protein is CDSSSNVRQNIQYF. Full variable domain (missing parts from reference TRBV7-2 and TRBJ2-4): GAGVSQSPSNKVTEKGKDVELRCDPISGHTALYWYRQSLGQGLEFLIYFQGNSAPDKSGLPSDRFSAERTGGSVSTLTIQRTQQEDSAVYLCDSSSNVRQNIQYFGAGTRLSVL.

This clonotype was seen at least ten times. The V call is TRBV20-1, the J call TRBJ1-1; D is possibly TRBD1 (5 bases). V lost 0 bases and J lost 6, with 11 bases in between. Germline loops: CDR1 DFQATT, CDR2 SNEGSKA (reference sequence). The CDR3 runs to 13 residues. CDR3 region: CSARDRGTAEAFF. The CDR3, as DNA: TGCAGTGCTAGAGATCGAGGGACCGCTGAAGCTTTCTTT.

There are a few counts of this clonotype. The CDR3 DNA reads as TGTGCCAGCAGCTTAATCAAGGGGTCCGAGCAGTACTTC. This translates into CASSLIKGSEQYF. The chain uses TRBV11-2 and TRBJ2-7, with D perhaps TRBD1 (5 bases). Germline-derived CDR1 and CDR2 are SGHAT and FQNNGV. V was clipped by 2 bases and J by 6 bases, with 11 bases between them. The CDR3 consists of 13 residues.

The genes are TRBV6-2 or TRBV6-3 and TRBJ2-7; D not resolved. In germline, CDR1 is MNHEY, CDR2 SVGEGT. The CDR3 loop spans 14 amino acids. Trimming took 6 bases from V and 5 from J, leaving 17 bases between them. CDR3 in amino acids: CASSQVRGNHEQYF. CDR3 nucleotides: TGTGCCAGCAGCCAGGTGCGTGGGAACCACGAGCAGTACTTC.

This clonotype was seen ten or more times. The CDR3 region has the DNA TGTGCCATCAGTGAGGATCTACCGGGACAGGGATTCAGTGAGTTTTTCAATCAGCCCCAGCATTTT. Its translation is CAISEDLPGQGFSEFFNQPQHF. V usage is TRBV10-3 and J usage is TRBJ1-5; 9 bases agree with TRBD1. The CDR3 is 22 residues long. Germline-derived CDR1 and CDR2 are ENHRY and SYGVKD. The V segment lost 2 bases and the J segment 3 bases; nucleotides outside the gene matches: 23.

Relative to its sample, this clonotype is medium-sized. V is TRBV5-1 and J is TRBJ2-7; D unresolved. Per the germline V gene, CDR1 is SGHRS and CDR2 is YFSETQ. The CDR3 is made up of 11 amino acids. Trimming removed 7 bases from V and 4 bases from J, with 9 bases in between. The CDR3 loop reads CASRIYYEQYF. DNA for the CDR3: TGCGCCAGCCGAATCTATTACGAGCAGTACTTC.

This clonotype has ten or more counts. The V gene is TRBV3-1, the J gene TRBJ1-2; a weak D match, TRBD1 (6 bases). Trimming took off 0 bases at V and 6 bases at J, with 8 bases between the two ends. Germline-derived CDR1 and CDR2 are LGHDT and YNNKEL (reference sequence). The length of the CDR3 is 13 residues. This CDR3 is CASSQEQGHGYTF. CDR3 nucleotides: TGTGCCAGCAGCCAAGAGCAGGGGCATGGCTACACCTTC.

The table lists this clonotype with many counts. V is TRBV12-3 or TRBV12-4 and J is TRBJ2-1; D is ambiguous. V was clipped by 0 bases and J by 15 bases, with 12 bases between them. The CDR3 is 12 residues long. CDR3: CASSLAWGDWFF. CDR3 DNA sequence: TGTGCCAGCAGTTTAGCGTGGGGTGACTGGTTCTTC.

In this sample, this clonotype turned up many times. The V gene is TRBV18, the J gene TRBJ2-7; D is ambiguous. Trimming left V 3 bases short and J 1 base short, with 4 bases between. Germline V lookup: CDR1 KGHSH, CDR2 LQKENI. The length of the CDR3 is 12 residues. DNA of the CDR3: TGTGCCAGCTCACCTACTTCCTACGAGCAGTACTTC. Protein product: CASSPTSYEQYF.